This T cell receptor (beta chain) was documented in a study of T cells in Graves' hyperthyroidism and ophthalmopathy. CDR1 and CDR2 from the germline V gene are LNHDA and SQIVND (reference sequence). The CDR3 length is 13 residues. The germline V and J ends were trimmed by 3 bases and 4 bases, with 9 bases remaining between them. The TCR beta CDR3 regions underwent amplification using RNA transcripts as the source. The HTBI primer set drove a first-round RT-PCR of the TCR CDR3. From the multiplex PCR reads, TCRdb called clonotypes with MiXCR, one entry per CDR3 protein. The sample lists around 350,000 distinct CDR3 sequences, about a sixth occurring once. A patient was excluded if there was uncontrolled infection, other autoimmune disease, pregnancy or lactation. Based on clinical symptoms, serum thyroxine and TRAb, thyroid ultrasound and orbital computed tomography, diagnoses were reached. The PBMCs had their origin in 8.5 to 10 ml of fresh peripheral blood.

Study-level findings and limits: The model identified upcoming ophthalmopathy a median approximately six months ahead of onset.

This clonotype was observed a handful of times. Its specificity is not known. V and J are TRBV19 and TRBJ2-5; D gene uncertain. The sequence was obtained from a woman in her 30s with Graves' hyperthyroidism that later progressed to Graves' ophthalmopathy. The source material was blood. Here the CDR3 reads CASSINRGETQYF. The CDR3 nucleotides are TGTGCCAGTAGTATTAACAGAGGAGAGACCCAGTACTTC.